The sequence of this T cell receptor (beta chain) was determined in a study of blood T cells in healthy people across ages (dated by TCRdb to about 2015). For the study in its entirety: Template switching captured roughly one uniquely barcoded TCR beta cDNA molecule per two T cells in model experiments. The study measured age-related changes in TCR beta repertoire diversity using deep sequencing normalized with unique cDNA molecular identifiers. The donors were divided into four age groups: young (average approximately 16 years), middle-aged (approximately 39), aged (roughly 66) and long-lived (about 84). For two donors (one aged 18 to 29 and one aged 80 or older), the study analyzed two additional independent replicas of 1 million unique cDNA reads from the same blood draw. The research as a whole found: Observed TCR beta diversity per million T cells fell roughly linearly with age, and a significant reduction was already apparent by age around 40. Because profiling used bulk unsorted PBMCs, naive and antigen-experienced compartments could not be compared conclusively. Total diversity estimates from one million sequenced T cells were considered lower bounds and underestimates. The long-lived group showed more naive CD4+ T cells, fewer expanded clones and increased TCR diversity than the aged group, suggesting age selection. There was a strong correlation between observed TCR beta diversity and the percentage of naive T cells measured by flow cytometry. Because the CMV infection status of the donors was unknown, age-related changes in expanded clonotypes may potentially have been confounded.

The protocol used for the library was 5' RACE. Sequencing relied on an Illumina HiSeq 2500. The second PCR ran for roughly 7 to 12 cycles and used a J-beta primer mix along with a sample-barcoded 5' primer. A template-switch 5' adaptor carrying 12 random nucleotides introduced a unique molecular identifier onto each TCR beta cDNA molecule. At least 2.5 million CDR3-containing paired-end reads were obtained from each sample. The Mint cDNA synthesis kit, primed by a TRBC-specific oligonucleotide, was used to synthesize first-strand cDNA from all RNA. Following uracil-DNA glycosylase treatment, all cDNA underwent a first 18-cycle PCR with the universal primers M1SS and BC2_uni_R. Regarding the original processing steps: Normalization of each sample was performed by random selection of 1 million high-quality reads, each carrying a distinct molecular identifier. Instead of being binned into consensus sequences, reads with shared molecular identifiers were discarded. CDR3 identification, clonotype clustering and error correction used MiTCR with a Q25 quality threshold and the strictest error-elimination algorithm. A nonparametric unseen species model using Euler transformation provided a lower-bound estimate of total TCR beta diversity. Clones were called with MiXCR by TCRdb after fastp trimmed the public reads at Q25, and only in-frame beta chains were retained. Each entry merges the rows of one CDR3 protein and shows their most common DNA and genes. For this entry, the V and J calls and clone size follow TCRdb and not the study's own pipeline. This sample is represented by some 930,000 distinct CDR3 sequences; 29% of them were singletons. Roughly 10% of the sample is in the top ten clones.

Donors were a few dozen systemically healthy Caucasian individuals from Russia aged roughly 6 to 100 years. Each donor gave 9.5 to 10 milliliters of peripheral blood, drawn into EDTA-treated Vacutainer tubes. Ficoll-Paque density-gradient centrifugation was used to isolate PBMCs, with at least 6.5 million per sample. Total RNA was extracted from PBMCs with Trizol reagent, with at least 6 micrograms obtained per sample. Naive CD45RAhigh/CD27high T cell percentages were measured by flow cytometry on a PBMC aliquot from every donor. The CDR3 holds 15 amino acids from the cysteine to the phenylalanine. The CDR3 DNA has 45 bases and is translated from base 1. Relative to germline, V is missing 4 bases and J is missing 1 base, with 6 bases of the junction outside any gene match. CDR1 and CDR2 are read off the germline V gene as SGDLS and YYNGEE. About this clonotype itself: Its binding antigen is unknown. Base quality data are lacking; no much larger clone is found one base away.

The sample was also linked to a second study, of T cells of mothers and their children. The second source states: Nine systemically healthy Caucasian individuals served as donors, namely three mothers together with their six children. cDNA synthesis used all of the extracted RNA, with approximately 1.4 ug of RNA in each 15 ul reaction. In the second PCR, the M1S primer added sample barcodes and 2-4 random nucleotides. Over 9.5 million TCR beta CDR3 reads were obtained for each mother, and some 3.1 million reads were obtained for each child. TCR recombination output is similarly shaped by thymic selection in related and unrelated pairs, with a minor effect exerted by inherited differences. Normalized repertoire overlap was always slightly but never significantly higher in related than unrelated mother-child pairs. No persistent microchimeric T cell clones were found, with a detection sensitivity of approximately 100 clones per million clonotypes. The study used deep NGS to compare TCR beta repertoires of mothers and children, seeking features distinguishing related mother-child pairs from unrelated individuals. The mean age was 40 +/- 4 years for the mothers and 11 +/- 4 years for the children. After adapter ligation was performed with NEBNext reagents, the libraries were sequenced on an Illumina HiSeq 2000 with 100+100 nt paired-end reads. To avoid cross-contamination, the mother libraries and the child libraries were prepared a month apart and sequenced in separate runs. Between 500,000 and 2,000,000 distinct TCR beta clonotypes were identified per donor. Naive TCR beta clonotypes were estimated from low-frequency clonotypes matched to each donor's FACS-determined naive share, without sorting.

The chain uses TRBV9 and TRBJ2-3; TRBD1 aligns with 7 central bases. Sequenced sample: blood. This TCR was sampled from a woman in her thirties or forties in good health. Here is the DNA: TGTGCCAGCAGCCCTGGGACAGACCGCACAGATACGCAGTATTTT. Its amino acids are CASSPGTDRTDTQYF.